In its sample, the clone carrying this T cell receptor (beta chain) was seen many times. The antigen is undetermined. This sample stems from a study of breast tumors, draining lymph nodes, adjacent tissues. Study-level results: Tumor repertoires ranked between lymph nodes and nontumor tissue in diversity, with V and J gene preferences. Luminal-like breast cancer showed significantly higher tumor–nontumor repertoire similarity than basal-like. Findings are consistent with lymph node origin and intratumoral expansion of most tumor T cells. That most tumor T cells come from lymph nodes remained unproven.

TCRdb called the multiplex PCR reads again in MiXCR, with one record for every CDR3 protein. The table includes roughly 100,000 distinct CDR3 sequences, 30% detected once. Axillary draining lymph nodes of breast cancer patients supplied the node samples. V was clipped by 2 bases and J by 8 bases, with 10 bases between them. CDR1 and CDR2 (germline): MDHEN, SYDVKM. CDR3 length: 13 residues. This TCR was sampled from a female donor with breast cancer. Some clones in this sample may be carry-over from other donors' samples. Sequencing input: axillary lymph node tissue. The rearrangement joins TRBV28 to TRBJ2-1, with D possibly being TRBD2 (5 bases). The CDR3 region is CASSLRLADEQFF. CDR3 bases: TGTGCCAGCAGTTTACGGCTAGCCGATGAGCAGTTCTTC.